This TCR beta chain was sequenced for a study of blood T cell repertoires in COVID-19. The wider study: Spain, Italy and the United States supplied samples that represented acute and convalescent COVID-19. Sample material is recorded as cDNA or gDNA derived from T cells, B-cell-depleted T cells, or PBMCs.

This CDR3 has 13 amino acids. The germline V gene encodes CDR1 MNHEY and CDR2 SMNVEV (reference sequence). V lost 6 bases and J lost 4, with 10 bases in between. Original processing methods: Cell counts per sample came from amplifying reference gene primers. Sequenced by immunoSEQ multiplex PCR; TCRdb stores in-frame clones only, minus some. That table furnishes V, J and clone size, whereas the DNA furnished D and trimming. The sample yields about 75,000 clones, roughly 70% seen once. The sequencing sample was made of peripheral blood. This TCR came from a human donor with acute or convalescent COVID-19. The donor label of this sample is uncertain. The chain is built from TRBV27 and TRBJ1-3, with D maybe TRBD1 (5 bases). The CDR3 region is CASRPGGGNTIYF. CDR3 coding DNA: TGTGCCAGCAGACCGGGGGGAGGAAACACCATATATTTT.